This T cell receptor beta chain comes out of a study of molecular identifiers for immune sequencing clone quantification. Findings of the study overall: Same-barcode identical TCR molecules could make highly expanded clones look smaller than they are.

The table lists this clonotype with a few counts. As yet, its antigen is unknown. V lost 1 base to trimming and J lost 4 bases, with 9 bases between them. The V gene's germline CDR1 is MGHRA and CDR2 YSYEKL. The CDR3 loop spans 14 amino acids. Preparation methods for the bulk TCR libraries were those previously described, with listed TCR primers. TCRdb reprocessed the PCR reads with MiXCR, giving one entry per CDR3 protein. This table has over 70,000 distinct CDR3 sequences, around 25% appearing once. The gene calls are TRBV4-1 and TRBJ2-3, with D perhaps matching TRBD1 or TRBD2 (5 bases each). Source material: naive CD8+ T cells from blood, with Jurkat cell RNA spiked in. Specified subset: FACS-sorted CD8+CD4-CCR7+CD45RA+ naive T cells. This TCR was sampled from a human donor in good health. Some libraries in this study had Jurkat cell RNA spiked in. This CDR3 reads CASSQAWGSDTQYF. DNA for the CDR3: TGCGCCAGCAGCCAAGCTTGGGGGTCAGATACGCAGTATTTT.